This TCR beta chain was retrieved from a study of blood T cell repertoires in COVID-19. The overall study: The cDNA or gDNA used as material had been derived from T cells, B-cell-depleted T cells, or PBMCs.

The study drew participants aged roughly 18 to 95 years from about two dozen US areas. Participants' own reports of clinical history determined their cohort assignment. The germline V gene encodes CDR1 MNHEY and CDR2 SMNVEV (reference sequence). The CDR3 has 14 residues. Trimming pared 3 bases from V and 5 bases from J, leaving 13 bases between. Some clones are missing from TCRdb's copy, which holds only in-frame ones; the method was immunoSEQ multiplex PCR. The data contain under 300,000 clones, roughly 87% of them singletons. This chain uses TRBV27 with TRBJ2-5; D might be TRBD1 (5 bases). Sequenced sample: PBMCs or T cells enriched from blood (not recorded which). The receptor's source is a woman in her twenties or thirties with acute COVID-19. The CDR3 protein is CASSFKGQSETQYF. The CDR3 DNA follows: TGTGCCAGCAGTTTTAAGGGGCAAAGCGAGACCCAGTACTTC.